This TCR beta chain was sequenced for a study of OX40 agonist ivuxolimab in advanced cancers. About this clone: Antigen unknown.

TCRdb keeps only in-frame clones here, not all; method: immunoSEQ multiplex PCR. The data show some 66,000 clones, about 88% seen once. Study observations and caveats: The CD4+ and CD8+ T cells in the blood had expanded clonally by week 6 at 0.1 to 3.0 mg/kg. Among T cells, CD8+ cells averaged more expanded clones than CD4+ cells.

Germline values: CDR1 SGHNT, CDR2 YYREEE (reference sequence). The CDR3 contains 14 residues. With 4 bases clipped from V and 8 bases from J, the junction kept 7 bases outside the gene matches. This chain links TRBV5-4 with TRBJ2-1; TRBD1 matches 9 bases. The clonotype was recovered from an adult with an advanced solid tumor such as melanoma, head and neck, liver or kidney cancer. The sequencing used CD4+ or CD8+ T cells sorted from blood, collected in a trial of the OX40 agonist ivuxolimab. The CDR3 region is CASSHGQGWDEQFF. The DNA of the CDR3 is TGTGCCAGCAGCCACGGACAGGGGTGGGATGAGCAGTTCTTC.